This T cell receptor (beta chain) was identified during a study of early stage breast cancer tumors. About the research overall: Twelve of the 16 invasive tumors were ER+, PR+ and HER2-. Around 10-fold was the mean read coverage per sample.

The CDR3 extends over 13 amino acids. Per germline, CDR1 SGHTA and CDR2 FQGTGA. Between the trimmed V and J ends, which lost 5 bases and 6 bases, there was a span of 10 bases. Libraries were prepared by immunoSEQ multiplex PCR; TCRdb keeps only in-frame clonotypes and omits some of them. Of 25,000 to 35,000 clones listed, approximately 80% were seen once; the top ten hold more than 9.5%. Study-wide results and caveats: Enriched TCRB sequences shared across patients were mostly commonly generated sequences. Compared with adjacent normal breast tissue, tumors showed roughly 2.4-fold greater T cell density and higher clonality.

As regards this clone: The target antigen is unknown.

The rearrangement uses TRBV7-3 and TRBJ2-2; TRBD2 might be the D (5 bases). The receptor was derived from a person between 55 and 69 years old with breast cancer. The sequencing sample was made of blood. CDR3 sequence (DNA): TGTGCCAGCAGCCAAACCGGGGCCGGGGAGCTGTTTTTT. It codes for CASSQTGAGELFF.